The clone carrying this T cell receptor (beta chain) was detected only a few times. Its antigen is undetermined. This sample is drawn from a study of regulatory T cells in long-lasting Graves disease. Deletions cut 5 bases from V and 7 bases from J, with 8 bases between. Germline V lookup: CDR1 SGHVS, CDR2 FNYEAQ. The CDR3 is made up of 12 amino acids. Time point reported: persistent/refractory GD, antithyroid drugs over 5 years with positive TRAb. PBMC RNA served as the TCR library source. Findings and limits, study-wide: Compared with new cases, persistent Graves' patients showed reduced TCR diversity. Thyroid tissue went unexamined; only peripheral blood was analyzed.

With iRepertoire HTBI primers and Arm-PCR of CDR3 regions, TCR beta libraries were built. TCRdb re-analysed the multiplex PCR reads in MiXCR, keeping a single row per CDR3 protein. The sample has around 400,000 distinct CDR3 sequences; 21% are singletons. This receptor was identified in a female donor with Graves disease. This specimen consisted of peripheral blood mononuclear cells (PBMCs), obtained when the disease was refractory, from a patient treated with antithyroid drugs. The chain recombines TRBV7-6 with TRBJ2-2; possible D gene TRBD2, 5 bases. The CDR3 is CASSPTSGELFF. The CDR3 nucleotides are TGTGCCAGCAGCCCCACTAGCGGGGAGCTGTTTTTT.